A single sample is the source of the 21 T cell receptor beta chains below, sequenced in a study of blood T cell repertoires in COVID-19. Data came from immunoSEQ multiplex PCR; TCRdb stores just in-frame clones and leaves some out. The sample lists 400,000 to 500,000 clones, roughly 88% occurring once. The sample consisted of peripheral blood. The receptors shown here come from a woman between 25 and 40 years old with active or convalescent COVID-19.

The chain joins TRBV2 to TRBJ1-2; 11 bases map to TRBD1. This CDR3 has 15 amino acids. Germline assignment: CDR1 SNHLY and CDR2 FYNNEI. The trim removed 3 bases at V and 6 bases at J, leaving 6 bases unmatched. The DNA for the CDR3 is TGTGCCAGCAGTGATAGGACAGGGGGCGGTCATGGCTACACCTTC. As protein: CASSDRTGGGHGYTF.

The rearrangement links TRBV14 to TRBJ2-5, with D perhaps TRBD2 (5 bases). The CDR3 length is 14 residues. V gave up 8 bases and J gave up 2 bases, with 15 bases separating them. Germline CDR1 is SGHDN and CDR2 is FVKESK. The CDR3 sequence: CASGPTRRQETQYF. The CDR3 nucleotides read TGTGCCAGCGGGCCGACACGGAGGCAAGAGACCCAGTACTTC.

This clone has a handful of counts. The chain combines TRBV18 with TRBJ1-1; 7 positions match TRBD1. CDR3 length: 13 amino acids. Germline-derived CDR1 and CDR2 are KGHSH and LQKENI. With V trimmed by 4 bases and J by 1 base, 0 bases remained unmatched. The CDR3 is CASSQGANTEAFF. CDR3 DNA: TGTGCCAGCTCACAGGGGGCGAACACTGAAGCTTTCTTT.

J is TRBJ1-5 and V is TRBV6-1; TRBD1 matches 9 bases. Germline V gives CDR1 MNHNS, CDR2 SASEGT. This CDR3 region has 17 residues. Unmatched junction bases numbered 12, after V lost 2 bases and J lost 7 bases. The CDR3 protein is CASSEFVGTGSGQPQHF. DNA of the CDR3: TGTGCCAGCAGTGAATTCGTGGGGACAGGGAGTGGGCAGCCCCAGCATTTT.

The table lists this clone with a few counts. This chain joins TRBV27 and TRBJ1-5, with 9 bases that match TRBD1. The germline V gene encodes CDR1 MNHEY and CDR2 SMNVEV (reference sequence). There are 13 residues in the CDR3. V shed 5 bases and J 6 bases; nucleotides not matched to a gene: 2. The DNA of the CDR3 is TGTGCCAGCAGTCGGACAGGGGTTCAGCCCCAGCATTTT. Its translation: CASSRTGVQPQHF.

The chain combines TRBV27 with TRBJ2-2; 7 bases align to TRBD1. CDR1 and CDR2 (germline): MNHEY, SMNVEV (reference sequence). The CDR3 is made up of 17 amino acids. Trimming cost V 2 bases and J 6 bases; bases outside gene matches: 12. Here the CDR3 reads CASSLTPDRQGSGELFF. The CDR3 DNA is TGTGCCAGCAGTTTAACCCCGGACCGACAGGGATCCGGGGAGCTGTTTTTT.

V and J are TRBV6-5 and TRBJ1-6; no clear D. V lost 6 bases and J 7 bases, leaving 10 bases between the germline ends. The CDR3 is 13 residues long. The germline CDR1 and CDR2 sequences are MNHEY and SVGAGI. The CDR3 DNA reads TGTGCCAGCAGGCGTTCCCTCAATTCACCCCTCCACTTT. This gives the protein CASRRSLNSPLHF.

This chain joins TRBV11-2 and TRBJ2-7; D not resolved. Germline V gives CDR1 SGHAT, CDR2 FQNNGV. V lost 5 bases and J 2 bases, leaving 25 bases between the germline ends. This CDR3 region has 18 residues. CDR3 nucleotides: TGTGCCAGCAGCCCAGGTTCGATCGACGTTCAAAACGCCTACGAGCAGTACTTC. This encodes CASSPGSIDVQNAYEQYF.

The chain combines TRBV10-2 with TRBJ1-1, with 8 bases lining up with TRBD1. Losses at the gene ends were 3 bases for V and 5 bases for J; bases not matched to a gene: 2. The CDR3 runs to 13 residues. Germline V gene data show CDR1 as WSHSY and CDR2 as SAAADI. The CDR3 DNA reads as TGCGCCAGCAGTGAACAGGGGGTTACTGAAGCTTTCTTT. It is translated as CASSEQGVTEAFF.

This clone was recorded once. The chain joins TRBV5-1 to TRBJ1-1; tentative D call: TRBD1 (5 bases). Germline V gene data show CDR1 as SGHRS and CDR2 as YFSETQ. This CDR3 spans 15 amino acids. V was trimmed by 2 bases and J by 7 bases, leaving 18 bases between them. This chain's CDR3 is CASSLPDTGGNEAFF. CDR3 DNA sequence: TGCGCCAGCAGCTTACCTGACACGGGGGGTAATGAAGCTTTCTTT.

This chain uses TRBV10-3 with TRBJ1-6; no firm D call. CDR1 ENHRY and CDR2 SYGVKD come from the germline V gene. The CDR3 extends over 17 amino acids. Between the trimmed V and J ends, which lost 0 bases and 9 bases, there was a span of 18 bases. CDR3 sequence reads: CAISESIGEVAGSPLHF. For the CDR3, the DNA is TGTGCCATCAGTGAGTCGATCGGGGAGGTAGCGGGTTCACCCCTCCACTTT.

The chain uses TRBV15 and TRBJ1-2; maybe TRBD1 (5 bases). Germline CDR1 reads LNHNV; CDR2 reads YYDKDF (reference sequence). CDR3 size: 15 residues. The V end was cut by 0 bases, the J end by 4 bases, with 12 bases between. CDR3 in DNA: TGTGCCACCAGCAGAGATACAGGTGTCTTCTATGGCTACACCTTC. As protein: CATSRDTGVFYGYTF.

The chain has TRBV18 and TRBJ2-1, with 10 bases identical to TRBD1. With V trimmed by 3 bases and J by 10 bases, 6 bases remained unmatched. The germline V gene has CDR1 KGHSH and CDR2 LQKENI. CDR3 length equals 14 residues. In DNA, the CDR3 is TGTGCCAGCTCACCCAGACAGGGGGCAGAAGAGCAGTTCTTC. Its translation: CASSPRQGAEEQFF. Full variable domain (outside the CDR3, taken from reference TRBV18 and TRBJ2-1): NAGVMQNPRHLVRRRGQEARLRCSPMKGHSHVYWYRQLPEEGLKFMVYLQKENIIDESGMPKERFSAEFPKEGPSILRIQQVVRGDSAAYFCASSPRQGAEEQFFGPGTRLTVL.

The chain employs TRBV10-3 and TRBJ2-1, with TRBD1 identical over 7 bases. J was trimmed by 5 bases and V by 0 bases; bases with no gene match: 4. The CDR3 spans 15 residues. Germline-derived CDR1 and CDR2 are ENHRY and SYGVKD. The CDR3 sequence: CAISESRDSNNEQFF. The CDR3 coding sequence is TGTGCCATCAGTGAGTCTAGGGACAGCAACAATGAGCAGTTCTTC.

This sequence joins TRBV20-1 and TRBJ2-3; D possibly corresponds to TRBD1 (6 bases). V dropped 3 bases and J dropped 8 bases, with 6 bases sitting between them. The germline V gene encodes CDR1 DFQATT and CDR2 SNEGSKA (reference sequence). CDR3 size: 10 residues. CDR3 in amino acids: CSARGATQYF. Written as DNA, the CDR3 is TGCAGTGCTAGGGGGGCTACGCAGTATTTT.

The rearrangement links TRBV6-1 to TRBJ1-2, with a tentative D call TRBD1 (6 bases). V lost 3 bases and J lost 6, with 14 bases in between. In germline, CDR1 is MNHNS, CDR2 SASEGT. The CDR3 length is 14 residues. The CDR3 DNA reads TGTGCCAGCAGTGATTTACAACAGGGCGATGGCTACACCTTC. This translates into CASSDLQQGDGYTF.

The chain uses TRBV6-5 and TRBJ2-1, with 8 positions matching TRBD1. This CDR3 region has 15 residues. Per the germline V gene, CDR1 is MNHEY and CDR2 is SVGAGI. V dropped 0 bases and J dropped 6; count of bases not matched to a gene: 4. The DNA of the CDR3 is TGTGCCAGCAGTTACTCGAGGACAGGGATCAATGAGCAGTTCTTC. It specifies CASSYSRTGINEQFF.

This chain uses TRBV12-3 or TRBV12-4 with TRBJ1-2; the D gene is possibly TRBD1 (6 bases). This CDR3 is built from 13 residues. V lost 8 bases, J lost 3 bases, and 13 bases lay in between. In DNA form, the CDR3 reads TGTGCCAGCGACAGGATCTTTGACTATGGCTACACCTTC. Amino acids: CASDRIFDYGYTF.

V and J are TRBV5-4 and TRBJ2-5; TRBD2 might be the D (6 bases). Between the trimmed V and J ends, which lost 6 bases and 2 bases, there was a span of 17 bases. Germline V gene data show CDR1 as SGHNT and CDR2 as YYREEE (reference sequence). This CDR3 has 15 residues. DNA for the CDR3: TGTGCCAGCAAATTCGGGGGAACCGTACAAGAGACCCAGTACTTC. Its protein product is CASKFGGTVQETQYF.

The CDR3, as DNA: TGTGCCAGCAGTCAAAACAGGGATGGCAATCAGCCCCAGCATTTT. It translates to CASSQNRDGNQPQHF. The chain uses TRBV6-6 and TRBJ1-5; possible D gene TRBD1, 6 bases. The length of the CDR3 is 15 residues. The germline CDR1 and CDR2 sequences are MNHNY and SVGAGI (reference sequence). V lost 5 bases to trimming and J lost 2 bases, with 13 bases between them.

About this clone: Different DNA sequences within this sample yield the same CDR3. This chain joins TRBV6-1 and TRBJ2-7; D unclear. CDR1 and CDR2 (germline): MNHNS, SASEGT. The CDR3 covers 12 residues. Deletions cut 1 base from V and 3 bases from J, with 4 bases between. The CDR3 loop is CASSEDIYEQYF. CDR3 sequence (DNA): TGTGCCAGCAGTGAAGACATCTACGAGCAGTACTTC.